This entry describes one T cell receptor (beta chain). The antigen is unknown. The data derive from a study of STAT5B mutations in CD4+ large granular lymphocyte leukemia. Study-level points and caveats: Without putative leukemic clones, patient CD4-sorted repertoires remained more clonal than healthy CD4+ repertoires.

Produced via immunoSEQ multiplex PCR; TCRdb's table is partial and in-frame only. The repertoire holds around 48,000 clones, with 60% to 75% as singletons. With V trimmed by 3 bases and J by 2 bases, 8 bases remained unmatched. The CDR3 sequence is 18 residues long. Germline lookup yields CDR1 SGHRS and CDR2 YFSETQ. What was sequenced was CD4+ T cells from blood buffy coats. This chain links TRBV5-1 with TRBJ2-3; TRBD2 matches at 14 bases. The sequence derives from a human donor in good health. CDR3 region: CASSSGTSGGTITDTQYF. In DNA, the CDR3 is TGCGCCAGCAGCTCTGGGACTAGCGGGGGAACAATCACAGATACGCAGTATTTT.